These 2 T cell receptor beta chains were sequenced from one sample in a study of OX40 agonist ivuxolimab in advanced cancers. Assay: immunoSEQ multiplex PCR; the TCRdb copy retains only in-frame clones and omits some. This table has under 95,000 clones, about 85% appearing once. Material: CD4+ or CD8+ T cells sorted from blood, obtained in a trial of the OX40 agonist ivuxolimab. These receptors originate from an adult with an advanced solid tumor such as melanoma, head and neck, liver or kidney cancer.

V and J are TRBV11-2 and TRBJ1-5; D call uncertain. This CDR3 is 15 amino acids long. Germline V gene data show CDR1 as SGHAT and CDR2 as FQNNGV. Trimming removed 5 bases from V and 1 base from J, with 12 bases in between. This CDR3 reads CASSTGSVSNQPQHF. CDR3 nucleotide sequence: TGTGCCAGCAGCACCGGGTCGGTAAGCAATCAGCCCCAGCATTTT.

This chain links TRBV5-1 with TRBJ2-7; D gene ambiguous. Trimming pared 0 bases from V and 5 bases from J, leaving 12 bases between. Germline V gene sequence: CDR1 SGHRS, CDR2 YFSETQ. The CDR3 is 14 amino acids. Here the CDR3 reads CASSLADSGDEQYF. CDR3 DNA sequence: TGCGCCAGCAGCTTGGCAGACTCAGGCGACGAGCAGTACTTC.